This TCR beta chain is drawn from a study of T-cell reconstitution after alpha-beta-depleted transplantation in children. V dropped 1 base and J dropped 4 bases, with 15 bases sitting between them. The germline V gene has CDR1 SGHRS and CDR2 YFSETQ. CDR3 size: 15 residues. This clonotype showed up many times. Unique molecular identifiers tagged the TCRbeta library. TCRdb re-called the PCR reads with MiXCR, one entry per CDR3 protein. There are fewer than 120,000 distinct CDR3 sequences in the sample; approximately 10% occur only once, and 8% lies in the top ten. The gene calls are TRBV5-1 and TRBJ2-7, with D perhaps being TRBD1 or TRBD2 (6 bases each). The receptor's source is a human donor who donated a stem cell graft to a child with acute lymphoblastic leukemia. The sample consisted of PBMCs from the stem cell graft donor, taken from the stem cell graft. The CDR3 nucleotides read TGCGCCAGCAGCTTGTCTTGGGGGGCCCAATACGAGCAGTACTTC. It codes for CASSLSWGAQYEQYF.